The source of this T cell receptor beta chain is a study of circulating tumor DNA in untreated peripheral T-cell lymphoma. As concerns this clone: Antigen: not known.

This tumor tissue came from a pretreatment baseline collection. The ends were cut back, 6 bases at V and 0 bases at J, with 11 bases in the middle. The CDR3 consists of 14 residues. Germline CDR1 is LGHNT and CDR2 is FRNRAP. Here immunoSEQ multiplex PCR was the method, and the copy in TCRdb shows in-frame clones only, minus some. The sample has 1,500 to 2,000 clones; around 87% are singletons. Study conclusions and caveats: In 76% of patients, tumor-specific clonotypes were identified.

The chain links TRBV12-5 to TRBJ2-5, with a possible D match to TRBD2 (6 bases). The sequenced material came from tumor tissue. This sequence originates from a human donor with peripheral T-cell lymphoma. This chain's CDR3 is CASGGGGNQETQYF. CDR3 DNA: TGTGCTAGTGGGGGGGGAGGTAACCAAGAGACCCAGTACTTC.